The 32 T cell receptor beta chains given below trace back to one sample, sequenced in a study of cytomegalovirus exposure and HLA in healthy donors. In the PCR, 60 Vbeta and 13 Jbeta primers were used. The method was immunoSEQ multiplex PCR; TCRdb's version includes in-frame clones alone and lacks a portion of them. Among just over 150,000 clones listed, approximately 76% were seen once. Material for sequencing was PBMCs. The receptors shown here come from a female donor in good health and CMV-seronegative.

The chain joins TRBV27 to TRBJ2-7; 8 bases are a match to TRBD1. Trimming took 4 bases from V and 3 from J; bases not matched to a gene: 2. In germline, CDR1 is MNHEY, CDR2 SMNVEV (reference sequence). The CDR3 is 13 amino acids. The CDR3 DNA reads TGTGCCAGCAGTTACAGGGGGTACTACGAGCAGTACTTC. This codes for CASSYRGYYEQYF.

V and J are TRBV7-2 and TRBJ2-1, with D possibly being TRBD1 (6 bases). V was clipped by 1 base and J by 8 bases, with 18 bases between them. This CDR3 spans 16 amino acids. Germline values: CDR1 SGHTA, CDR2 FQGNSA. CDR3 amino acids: CASSLGVGALGYEQFF. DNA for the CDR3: TGTGCCAGCAGCTTAGGCGTGGGGGCCCTCGGGTATGAGCAGTTCTTC.

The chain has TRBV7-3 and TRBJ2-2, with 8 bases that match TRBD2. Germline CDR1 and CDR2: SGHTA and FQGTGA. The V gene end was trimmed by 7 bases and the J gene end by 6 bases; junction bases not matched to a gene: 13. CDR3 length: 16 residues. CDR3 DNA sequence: TGTGCCAGCACGCGGGGGGCGGGAGTCGGGCCCGGGGAGCTGTTTTTT. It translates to CASTRGAGVGPGELFF.

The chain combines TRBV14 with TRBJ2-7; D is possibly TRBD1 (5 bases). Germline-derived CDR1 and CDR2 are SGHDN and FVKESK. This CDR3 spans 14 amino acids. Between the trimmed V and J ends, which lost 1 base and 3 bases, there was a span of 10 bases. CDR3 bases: TGTGCCAGCAGCCAAGGACAGCTCAGCTACGAGCAGTACTTC. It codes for CASSQGQLSYEQYF.

CDR3 sequence reads: CASSFGTGSDGYTF. Written as DNA, the CDR3 is TGTGCCAGCAGCTTCGGGACAGGGTCAGATGGCTACACCTTC. This chain connects TRBV11-2 to TRBJ1-2; 9 positions agree with TRBD1. Germline CDR1 reads SGHAT; CDR2 reads FQNNGV. This CDR3 is built from 14 residues. Trimming took 3 bases from V and 6 from J; bases not matched to a gene: 5.

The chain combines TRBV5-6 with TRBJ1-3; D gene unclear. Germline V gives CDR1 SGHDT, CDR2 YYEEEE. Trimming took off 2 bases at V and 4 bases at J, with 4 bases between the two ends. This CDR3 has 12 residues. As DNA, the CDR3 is TGTGCCAGCAGCTTTCAGGGAAACACCATATATTTT. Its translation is CASSFQGNTIYF.

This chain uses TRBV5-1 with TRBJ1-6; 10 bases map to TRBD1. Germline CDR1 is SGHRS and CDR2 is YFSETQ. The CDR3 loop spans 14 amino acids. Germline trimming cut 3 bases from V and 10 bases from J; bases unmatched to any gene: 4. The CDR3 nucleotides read TGCGCCAGCAGCTCCGGGACAGGGGCCTCACCCCTCCACTTT. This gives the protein CASSSGTGASPLHF.

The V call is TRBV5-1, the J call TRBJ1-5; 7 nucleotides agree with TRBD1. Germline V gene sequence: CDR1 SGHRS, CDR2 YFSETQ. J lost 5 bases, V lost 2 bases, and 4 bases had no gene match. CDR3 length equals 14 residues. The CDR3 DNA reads TGCGCCAGCAGCTTAGACACAGGGGATCAGCCCCAGCATTTT. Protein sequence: CASSLDTGDQPQHF.

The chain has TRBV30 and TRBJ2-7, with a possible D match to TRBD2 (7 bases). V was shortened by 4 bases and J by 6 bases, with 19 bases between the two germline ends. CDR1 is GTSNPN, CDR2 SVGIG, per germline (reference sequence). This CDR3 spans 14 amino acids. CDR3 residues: CAWTIGGEGSEQYF. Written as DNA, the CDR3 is TGTGCCTGGACCATAGGGGGGGAGGGCAGCGAGCAGTACTTC.

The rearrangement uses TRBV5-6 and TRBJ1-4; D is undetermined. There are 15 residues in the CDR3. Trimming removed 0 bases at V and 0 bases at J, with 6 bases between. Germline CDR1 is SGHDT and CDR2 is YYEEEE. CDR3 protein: CASSLVSTTNEKLFF. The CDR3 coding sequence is TGTGCCAGCAGCTTGGTTAGCACAACTAATGAAAAACTGTTTTTT. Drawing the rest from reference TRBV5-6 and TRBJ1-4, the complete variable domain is DAGVTQSPTHLIKTRGQQVTLRCSPKSGHDTVSWYQQALGQGPQFIFQYYEEEERQRGNFPDRFSGHQFPNYSSELNVNALLLGDSALYLCASSLVSTTNEKLFFGSGTQLSVL.

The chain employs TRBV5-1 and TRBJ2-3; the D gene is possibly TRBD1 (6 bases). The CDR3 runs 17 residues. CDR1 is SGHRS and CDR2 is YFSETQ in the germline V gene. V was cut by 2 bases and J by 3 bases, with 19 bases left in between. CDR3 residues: CASSFKGDLGITDTQYF. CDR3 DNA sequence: TGCGCCAGCAGCTTCAAGGGGGATCTCGGGATAACAGATACGCAGTATTTT.

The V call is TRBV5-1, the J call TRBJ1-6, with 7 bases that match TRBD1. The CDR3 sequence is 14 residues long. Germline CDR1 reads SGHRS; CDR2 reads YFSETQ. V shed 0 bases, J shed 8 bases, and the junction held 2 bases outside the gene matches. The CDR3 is CASSLGGGYSPLHF. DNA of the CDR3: TGCGCCAGCAGCTTGGGAGGGGGCTATTCACCCCTCCACTTT.

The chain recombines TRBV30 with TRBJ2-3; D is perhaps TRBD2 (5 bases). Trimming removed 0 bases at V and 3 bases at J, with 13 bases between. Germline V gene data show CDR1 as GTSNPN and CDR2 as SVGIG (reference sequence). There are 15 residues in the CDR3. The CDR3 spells CAWSVPLRETDTQYF. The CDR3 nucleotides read TGTGCCTGGAGTGTCCCTTTAAGGGAGACAGATACGCAGTATTTT. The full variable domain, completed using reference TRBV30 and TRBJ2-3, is SQTIHQWPATLVQPVGSPLSLECTVEGTSNPNLYWYRQAAGRGLQLLFYSVGIGQISSEVPQNLSASRPQDRQFILSSKKLLLSDSGFYLCAWSVPLRETDTQYFGPGTRLTVL.

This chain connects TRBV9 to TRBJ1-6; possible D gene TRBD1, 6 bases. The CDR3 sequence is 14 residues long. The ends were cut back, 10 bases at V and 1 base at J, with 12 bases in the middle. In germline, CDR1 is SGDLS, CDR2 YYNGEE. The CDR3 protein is CAGEGGSYNSPLHF. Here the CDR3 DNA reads TGTGCCGGGGAGGGGGGTTCCTATAATTCACCCCTCCACTTT.

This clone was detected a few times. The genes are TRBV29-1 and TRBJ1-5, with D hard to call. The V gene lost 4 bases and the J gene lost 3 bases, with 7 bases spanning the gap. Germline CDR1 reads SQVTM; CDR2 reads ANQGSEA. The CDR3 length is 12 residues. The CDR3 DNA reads TGCAGCGTTGGTCAAATCAATCAGCCCCAGCATTTT. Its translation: CSVGQINQPQHF.

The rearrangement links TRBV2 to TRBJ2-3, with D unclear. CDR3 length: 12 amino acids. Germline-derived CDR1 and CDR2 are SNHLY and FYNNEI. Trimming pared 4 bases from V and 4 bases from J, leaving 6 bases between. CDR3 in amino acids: CASSVSADTQYF. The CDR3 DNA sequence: TGTGCCAGCAGTGTTTCGGCAGATACGCAGTATTTT.

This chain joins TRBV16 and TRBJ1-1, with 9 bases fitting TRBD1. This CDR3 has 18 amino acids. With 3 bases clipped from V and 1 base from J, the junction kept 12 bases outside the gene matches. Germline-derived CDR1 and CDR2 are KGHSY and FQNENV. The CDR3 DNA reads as TGTGCCAGCAGCCATGTGACCGGGACAGGGCTGCCGAACACTGAAGCTTTCTTT. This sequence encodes CASSHVTGTGLPNTEAFF. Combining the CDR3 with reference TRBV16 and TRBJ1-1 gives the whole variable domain GEEVAQTPKHLVRGEGQKAKLYCAPIKGHSYVFWYQQVLKNEFKFLISFQNENVFDETGMPKERFSAKCLPNSPCSLEIQATKLEDSAVYFCASSHVTGTGLPNTEAFFGQGTRLTVV.

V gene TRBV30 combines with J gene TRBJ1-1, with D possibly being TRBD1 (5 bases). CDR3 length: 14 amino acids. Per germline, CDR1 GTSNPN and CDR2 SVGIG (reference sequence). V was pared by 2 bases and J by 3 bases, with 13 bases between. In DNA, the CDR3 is TGTGCCTGGAGTCGGGGGGTTGGGTACACTGAAGCTTTCTTT. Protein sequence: CAWSRGVGYTEAFF.

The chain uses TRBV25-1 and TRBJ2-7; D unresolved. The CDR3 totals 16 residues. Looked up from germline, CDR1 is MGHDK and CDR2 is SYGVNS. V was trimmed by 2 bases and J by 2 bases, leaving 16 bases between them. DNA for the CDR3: TGTGCCAGCAGTGAAAAGATCCCGGTACGAGCCTACGAGCAGTACTTC. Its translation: CASSEKIPVRAYEQYF.

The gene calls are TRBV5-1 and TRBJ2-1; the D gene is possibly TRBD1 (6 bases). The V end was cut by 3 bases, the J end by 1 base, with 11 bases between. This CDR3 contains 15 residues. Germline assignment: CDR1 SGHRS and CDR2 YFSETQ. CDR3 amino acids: CASSSETGSYNEQFF. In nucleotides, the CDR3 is TGCGCCAGCAGCTCGGAAACAGGGTCCTACAATGAGCAGTTCTTC.

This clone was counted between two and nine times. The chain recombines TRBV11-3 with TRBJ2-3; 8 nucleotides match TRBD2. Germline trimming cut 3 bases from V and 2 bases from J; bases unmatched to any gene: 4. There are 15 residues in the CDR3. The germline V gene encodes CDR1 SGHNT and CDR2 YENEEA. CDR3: CASSLGSGITDTQYF. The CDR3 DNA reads TGTGCCAGCAGCTTGGGTAGCGGGATCACAGATACGCAGTATTTT.

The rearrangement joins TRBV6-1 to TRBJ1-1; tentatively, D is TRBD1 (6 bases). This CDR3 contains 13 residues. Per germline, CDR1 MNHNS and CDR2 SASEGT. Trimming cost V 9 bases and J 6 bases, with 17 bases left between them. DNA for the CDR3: TGTGCCAGTCAAGGACAGCCCTCGGCTGAAGCTTTCTTT. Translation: CASQGQPSAEAFF.

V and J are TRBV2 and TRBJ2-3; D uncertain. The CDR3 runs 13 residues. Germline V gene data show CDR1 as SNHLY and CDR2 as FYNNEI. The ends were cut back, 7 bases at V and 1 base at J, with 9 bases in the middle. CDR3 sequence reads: CASNQRRTDTQYF. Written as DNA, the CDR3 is TGTGCCAGCAATCAGAGGCGCACAGATACGCAGTATTTT.

CDR3 in DNA: TGTGCCAGCAGACGACAGGGGGCCCGGAACACCATATATTTT. It translates to CASRRQGARNTIYF. The gene calls are TRBV2 and TRBJ1-3; 10 bases fit TRBD1. Looked up from germline, CDR1 is SNHLY and CDR2 is FYNNEI. V dropped 6 bases and J dropped 7; count of bases not matched to a gene: 6. This CDR3 comprises 14 residues.

As DNA, the CDR3 is TGTGCCAGCTCACCTGACCTGGCGGGAGGAGAGACCCAGTACTTC. Amino acid sequence: CASSPDLAGGETQYF. The chain uses TRBV18 and TRBJ2-5; 8 bases agree with TRBD2. With 3 bases clipped from V and 4 bases from J, the junction kept 7 bases outside the gene matches. Germline V CDR1 and CDR2: KGHSH, LQKENI. The CDR3 contains 15 residues. The entire variable domain, with the rest obtained from reference TRBV18 and TRBJ2-5, is as follows: NAGVMQNPRHLVRRRGQEARLRCSPMKGHSHVYWYRQLPEEGLKFMVYLQKENIIDESGMPKERFSAEFPKEGPSILRIQQVVRGDSAAYFCASSPDLAGGETQYFGPGTRLLVL.

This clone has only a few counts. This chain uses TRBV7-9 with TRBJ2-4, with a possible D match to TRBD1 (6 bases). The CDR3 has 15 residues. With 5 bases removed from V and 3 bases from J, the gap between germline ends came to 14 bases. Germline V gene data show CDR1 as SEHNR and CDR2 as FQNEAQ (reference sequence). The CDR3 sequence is CASSHLTGIKNIQYF. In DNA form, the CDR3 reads TGTGCCAGCAGCCACCTCACAGGGATCAAAAACATTCAGTACTTC.

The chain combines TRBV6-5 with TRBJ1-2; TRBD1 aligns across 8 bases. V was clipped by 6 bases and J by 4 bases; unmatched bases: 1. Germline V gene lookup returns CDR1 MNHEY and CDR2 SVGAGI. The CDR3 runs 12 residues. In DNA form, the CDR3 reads TGTGCCAGCAGCGGGACAGGCTATGGCTACACCTTC. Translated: CASSGTGYGYTF.

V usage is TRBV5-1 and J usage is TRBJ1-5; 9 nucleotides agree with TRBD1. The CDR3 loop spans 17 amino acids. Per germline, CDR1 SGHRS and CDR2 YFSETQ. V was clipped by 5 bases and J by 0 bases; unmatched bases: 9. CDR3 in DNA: TGCGCCAGCAGACCCGGGACAGGGTTTAATAGCAATCAGCCCCAGCATTTT. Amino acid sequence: CASRPGTGFNSNQPQHF.

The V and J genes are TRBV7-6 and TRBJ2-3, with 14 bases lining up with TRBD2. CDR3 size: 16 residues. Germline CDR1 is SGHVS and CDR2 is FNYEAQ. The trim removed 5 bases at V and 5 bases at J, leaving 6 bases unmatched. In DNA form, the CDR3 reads TGTGCCAGCAGCGACGGACTAGCGGGGGGTCAAGATACGCAGTATTTT. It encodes CASSDGLAGGQDTQYF.

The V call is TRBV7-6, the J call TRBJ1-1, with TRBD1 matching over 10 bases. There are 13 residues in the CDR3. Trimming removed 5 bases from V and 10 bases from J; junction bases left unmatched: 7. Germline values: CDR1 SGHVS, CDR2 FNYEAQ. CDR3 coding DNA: TGTGCCAGCAGCCCCCGACAGGGGGCCGGAGCTTTCTTT. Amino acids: CASSPRQGAGAFF. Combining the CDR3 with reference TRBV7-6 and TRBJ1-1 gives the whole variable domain GAGVSQSPRYKVTKRGQDVALRCDPISGHVSLYWYRQALGQGPEFLTYFNYEAQQDKSGLPNDRFSAERPEGSISTLTIQRTEQRDSAMYRCASSPRQGAGAFFGQGTRLTVV.

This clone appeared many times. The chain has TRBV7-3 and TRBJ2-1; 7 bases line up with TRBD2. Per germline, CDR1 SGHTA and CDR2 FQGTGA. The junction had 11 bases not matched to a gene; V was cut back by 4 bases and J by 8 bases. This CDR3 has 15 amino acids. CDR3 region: CASSSGLFGGDEQFF. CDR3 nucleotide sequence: TGTGCCAGCAGCTCAGGACTTTTTGGGGGGGATGAGCAGTTCTTC. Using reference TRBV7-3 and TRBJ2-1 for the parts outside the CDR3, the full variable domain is GAGVSQTPSNKVTEKGKYVELRCDPISGHTALYWYRQSLGQGPEFLIYFQGTGAADDSGLPNDRFFAVRPEGSVSTLKIQRTERGDSAVYLCASSSGLFGGDEQFFGPGTRLTVL.

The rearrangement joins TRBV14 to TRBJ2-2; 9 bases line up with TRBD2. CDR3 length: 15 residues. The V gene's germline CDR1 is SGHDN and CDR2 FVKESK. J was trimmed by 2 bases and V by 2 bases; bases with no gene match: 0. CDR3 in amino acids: CASSQLAGNTGELFF. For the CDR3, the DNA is TGTGCCAGCAGCCAACTAGCGGGAAACACCGGGGAGCTGTTTTTT.